Each of the 26 T cell receptor beta chains below was sequenced from the same sample in a study of CD8 T cells in ankylosing spondylitis. TCRdb redid the calling of the 5' RACE reads with MiXCR, one entry per CDR3 protein. The profile shows a few hundred thousand distinct CDR3 sequences, 9.5% to 12% of them singletons. The specimen sequenced was blood, either unsorted or a sorted T cell fraction (not recorded which). Every receptor here comes from a male donor with ankylosing spondylitis or in good health (not recorded which).

V is TRBV10-1 and J is TRBJ2-7; tentative D call: TRBD2 (7 bases). This CDR3 has 17 residues. Between the trimmed V and J ends, which lost 5 bases and 6 bases, there was a span of 26 bases. CDR1 is WNHNN and CDR2 is SYGVQD in the germline V gene (reference sequence). The DNA for the CDR3 is TGCGCCAGCAGTTCCTCCGGGCCGGGGGGCTCCCCGTTCGAGCAGTACTTC. This translates into CASSSSGPGGSPFEQYF.

Concerning this clonotype itself: Germline and junction disagree at one end, which may indicate a read error. The gene calls are TRBV12-3 or TRBV12-4 and TRBJ2-7, with D maybe TRBD1 (6 bases). The CDR3 loop spans 15 amino acids. The CDR3 DNA follows: TGTGCCACCAGTACCGGGGCAGGGGTTGGATACGAGCACTACTTC. This gives the protein CATSTGAGVGYEHYF.

This clonotype appeared many times. V usage is TRBV12-3 or TRBV12-4 and J usage is TRBJ2-2; the D is unclear. This CDR3 comprises 12 residues. The V gene lost 8 bases and the J gene lost 7 bases, with 11 bases spanning the gap. CDR3 region: CASSGPGGELFF. The CDR3 nucleotides are TGTGCCAGCTCCGGCCCAGGCGGGGAGCTGTTTTTT.

The rearrangement links TRBV27 to TRBJ2-1; D possibly matches TRBD1 or TRBD2 (6 bases each). Germline loops: CDR1 MNHEY, CDR2 SMNVEV (reference sequence). V lost 5 bases to trimming and J lost 9 bases, with 8 bases between them. The CDR3 runs 11 residues. The CDR3 is CASSGGLEQFF. The CDR3 DNA reads as TGTGCCAGCAGTGGGGGGCTTGAGCAGTTCTTC.

This clonotype was picked up a small number of times. The CDR3, as DNA: TGTGCCAGCGGGGACTTTTCCTACGAGCAGTACTTC. This translates into CASGDFSYEQYF. The chain joins TRBV19 to TRBJ2-7, with D maybe TRBD2 (6 bases). The CDR3 loop spans 12 amino acids. The germline V gene has CDR1 LNHDA and CDR2 SQIVND (reference sequence). Trimming cost V 9 bases and J 1 base, with 10 bases left between them.

This clonotype turned up a few times. The DNA of the CDR3 is TGTGCCAGCAGCTTATCCTCCGGACAAAACTATGGCTACACCTTC. This encodes CASSLSSGQNYGYTF. The rearrangement links TRBV11-1 to TRBJ1-2, with a possible D match to TRBD1 (5 bases). This CDR3 is 15 amino acids long. Germline loops: CDR1 SGHAT, CDR2 FQDESV (reference sequence). V lost 2 bases and J lost 2, with 12 bases in between.

This clonotype showed up just a few times. V and J are TRBV10-2 and TRBJ2-5; TRBD2 matches 8 bases. Germline loops: CDR1 WSHSY, CDR2 SAAADI. CDR3 length: 15 amino acids. V shed 8 bases, J shed 5 bases, and the junction held 13 bases outside the gene matches. CDR3 nucleotides: TGCGCCAGCGTGGCCTCGCGGGAGGTTCGGGAGACCCAGTACTTC. It translates to CASVASREVRETQYF.

The chain employs TRBV4-1 and TRBJ2-2; no definite D call. Germline loops: CDR1 MGHRA, CDR2 YSYEKL. Trimming pared 1 base from V and 3 bases from J, leaving 12 bases between. CDR3 length: 16 residues. DNA for the CDR3: TGCGCCAGCAGCCAAGCTGCAGCATCGCACACCGGGGAGCTGTTTTTT. Protein sequence: CASSQAAASHTGELFF.

The chain couples TRBV6-5 to TRBJ2-3, with 7 bases aligning to TRBD1. With 6 bases clipped from V and 0 bases from J, the junction kept 3 bases outside the gene matches. The germline CDR1 and CDR2 sequences are MNHEY and SVGAGI. This CDR3 spans 14 amino acids. The CDR3 is CASRYRGSTDTQYF. The CDR3 bases are TGTGCCAGCAGATACAGGGGTAGCACAGATACGCAGTATTTT.

This clonotype was seen a handful of times. The CDR3 is CASGLNPGYTIYF. The CDR3 coding sequence is TGTGCCAGCGGCCTGAACCCGGGGTACACCATATATTTT. The chain recombines TRBV28 with TRBJ1-3; D gene uncertain. Trimming pared 8 bases from V and 8 bases from J, leaving 16 bases between. Germline loops: CDR1 MDHEN, CDR2 SYDVKM. The CDR3 is 13 residues long.

The J gene is TRBJ1-2, the V gene TRBV20-1, with TRBD1 as a possible D gene (6 bases). Trimming left V 4 bases short and J 3 bases short, with 15 bases between. This CDR3 has 14 amino acids. Germline V gene data show CDR1 as DFQATT and CDR2 as SNEGSKA (reference sequence). This CDR3 reads CSATPGRTDYGYTF. DNA of the CDR3: TGCAGTGCTACTCCCGGTCGGACAGACTATGGCTACACCTTC.

This clonotype was recorded many times. J is TRBJ2-7 and V is TRBV5-1, with D perhaps matching TRBD2 (6 bases). This CDR3 spans 15 amino acids. Trimming shortened V by 3 bases and J by 0 bases, and 13 bases separated the two germline ends. CDR1 and CDR2 (germline): SGHRS, YFSETQ. CDR3 in amino acids: CASSSSSARSYEQYF. In DNA, the CDR3 is TGCGCCAGCAGCTCCTCTAGCGCCCGCTCCTACGAGCAGTACTTC.

This clonotype was seen a few times. The V call is TRBV7-6, the J call TRBJ1-4, with TRBD1 as a possible D gene (5 bases). From germline, CDR1 is SGHVS and CDR2 FNYEAQ. Trimming cost V 3 bases and J 10 bases, with 15 bases left between them. This CDR3 is 14 amino acids long. The CDR3 is CASSLGGASGKLFF. CDR3 in DNA: TGTGCCAGCAGCTTGGGCGGGGCCTCCGGAAAACTGTTTTTT.

This clonotype was seen at least ten times. The rearrangement links TRBV25-1 to TRBJ2-1; TRBD2 aligns across 11 bases. From germline, CDR1 is MGHDK and CDR2 SYGVNS. The trim removed 4 bases at V and 4 bases at J, leaving 9 bases unmatched. This CDR3 has 17 residues. Here the CDR3 reads CASSGKSTSGAYNEQFF. The CDR3 region has the DNA TGTGCCAGCAGTGGGAAATCGACTAGCGGGGCATACAATGAGCAGTTCTTC.

The V call is TRBV11-2, the J call TRBJ2-5; D is possibly TRBD2 (5 bases). The V gene's germline CDR1 is SGHAT and CDR2 FQNNGV. Trimming took off 4 bases at V and 2 bases at J, with 17 bases between the two ends. This CDR3 is 16 amino acids long. CDR3 sequence (DNA): TGTGCCAGCAGCTCCGTCACTAGTGGACGGCAAGAGACCCAGTACTTC. This codes for CASSSVTSGRQETQYF.

This clonotype has ten or more counts. V gene TRBV6-1 combines with J gene TRBJ2-2; a possible D gene is TRBD1 (5 bases). Trimming pared 5 bases from V and 1 base from J, leaving 8 bases between. CDR1 MNHNS and CDR2 SASEGT come from the germline V gene. CDR3 length: 14 residues. CDR3 nucleotides: TGTGCCAGCAGTACCACAGGGAACACCGGGGAGCTGTTTTTT. This codes for CASSTTGNTGELFF.

The chain employs TRBV12-3 or TRBV12-4 and TRBJ2-3; no clear D gene. The CDR3 length is 14 residues. V lost 2 bases and J lost 2, with 8 bases in between. This CDR3 is CASSLLETTDTQYF. In DNA, the CDR3 is TGTGCCAGCAGTTTACTGGAAACCACAGATACGCAGTATTTT.

Many counts were recorded for this clonotype. The chain links TRBV6-1 to TRBJ2-3; unclear D gene. Trimming pared 6 bases from V and 2 bases from J, leaving 15 bases between. The germline CDR1 and CDR2 sequences are MNHNS and SASEGT. This CDR3 comprises 15 residues. CDR3 in DNA: TGTGCCAGCAGACCCGAGACAATAGACACAGATACGCAGTATTTT. Translated: CASRPETIDTDTQYF.

The chain links TRBV15 to TRBJ2-3; perhaps TRBD1 as D (5 bases). The CDR3 has 15 residues. The germline V and J ends were trimmed by 2 bases and 2 bases, with 11 bases remaining between them. Looked up from germline, CDR1 is LNHNV and CDR2 is YYDKDF (reference sequence). The CDR3 loop is CATSRWTINTDTQYF. In DNA, the CDR3 is TGTGCCACCAGCAGATGGACAATAAACACAGATACGCAGTATTTT.

This clonotype was picked up many times. The J gene is TRBJ2-5, the V gene TRBV7-8, with TRBD2 matching over 10 bases. The CDR3 is made up of 15 amino acids. In germline, CDR1 is SGHVS, CDR2 FQNEAQ. V lost 2 bases and J lost 4; bases outside the gene matches: 4. CDR3 nucleotides: TGTGCCAGCAGCTTAAGCGGGGGGGCCCTAGAGACCCAGTACTTC. It yields the protein CASSLSGGALETQYF.

This clonotype was counted many times. The chain employs TRBV25-1 and TRBJ1-1, with 7 nucleotides matching TRBD1. Unmatched junction bases numbered 6, after V lost 3 bases and J lost 11 bases. CDR3 length: 12 residues. Germline V CDR1 and CDR2: MGHDK, SYGVNS. CDR3 sequence (DNA): TGTGCCAGCAGTGACCAGAGGGGGCGGGCTTTCTTT. It is translated as CASSDQRGRAFF.

The chain recombines TRBV10-3 with TRBJ1-1; D call uncertain. The ends were cut back, 2 bases at V and 6 bases at J, with 16 bases in the middle. The CDR3 totals 15 residues. CDR1 ENHRY and CDR2 SYGVKD come from the germline V gene. The CDR3 here is CAISETRGKSAEAFF. CDR3 nucleotide sequence: TGTGCCATCAGTGAGACGCGAGGGAAATCTGCTGAAGCTTTCTTT.

J is TRBJ2-2 and V is TRBV29-1; the D is unclear. The germline V gene encodes CDR1 SQVTM and CDR2 ANQGSEA. CDR3 size: 12 residues. V was cut by 5 bases and J by 7 bases, with 11 bases left in between. CDR3 DNA sequence: TGCAGCGTTCTGGTCTCGGGCGGGGAGCTGTTTTTT. Its protein product is CSVLVSGGELFF.

This clonotype was detected ten times or more. The chain uses TRBV21-1 and TRBJ2-1. TRBV21-1 is labeled a pseudogene. The CDR3 totals 9 residues. In DNA form, the CDR3 reads TGTGCCAGCAGGGATGAGCAGTTCTTC. It codes for CASRDEQFF.

This clonotype was counted only a few times. The V and J genes are TRBV7-9 and TRBJ1-2, with a weak D call TRBD1 (5 bases). The CDR3 contains 13 residues. Germline V lookup: CDR1 SEHNR, CDR2 FQNEAQ (reference sequence). The ends were cut back, 5 bases at V and 1 base at J, with 8 bases in the middle. The CDR3 DNA reads TGTGCCAGCAGCCCGGGGGATAACTATGGCTACACCTTC. Protein product: CASSPGDNYGYTF.

This clonotype occurred many times. The CDR3 protein is CASSYEGTGTEAFF. CDR3 nucleotides: TGCGCCAGCAGCTATGAGGGGACGGGGACTGAAGCTTTCTTT. The J gene is TRBJ1-1, the V gene TRBV5-1, with a tentative D call TRBD1 (5 bases). This CDR3 is 14 amino acids long. CDR1 and CDR2 from the germline V gene are SGHRS and YFSETQ. Between the trimmed V and J ends, which lost 3 bases and 5 bases, there was a span of 14 bases.